These 2 T cell receptor beta chains were all obtained from the same sample, sequenced in a study of identical twins' blood T cells. MiXCR, applied by TCRdb to the 5' RACE reads, yields one record per CDR3 protein. Seen here are roughly 380,000 distinct CDR3 sequences, roughly 30% observed once, and the top ten hold around 5.6%. Source material: PBMCs. The receptor source for this set is a woman aged 18 to 55 in good health.

The genes are TRBV29-1 and TRBJ1-4; D is possibly TRBD1 (5 bases). There are 13 residues in the CDR3. Germline-derived CDR1 and CDR2 are SQVTM and ANQGSEA. The ends were cut back, 0 bases at V and 10 bases at J, with 12 bases in the middle. CDR3 sequence: CSVEDGEGRKLFF. The CDR3 DNA reads TGCAGCGTTGAAGATGGCGAGGGGAGAAAACTGTTTTTT.

At least ten counts were recorded for this clonotype. This rearrangement joins TRBV28 to TRBJ2-3, with D unclear. Germline V CDR1 and CDR2: MDHEN, SYDVKM. Trimming stripped 1 base from V and 0 bases from J, with 11 bases between. The CDR3 is 16 amino acids. The CDR3 coding sequence is TGTGCCAGCAGTTTATTTCGACAATTGAGCACAGATACGCAGTATTTT. It codes for CASSLFRQLSTDTQYF. The whole variable domain, filled in from reference TRBV28 and TRBJ2-3, reads DVKVTQSSRYLVKRTGEKVFLECVQDMDHENMFWYRQDPGLGLRLIYFSYDVKMKEKGDIPEGYSVSREKKERFSLILESASTNQTSMYLCASSLFRQLSTDTQYFGPGTRLTVL.